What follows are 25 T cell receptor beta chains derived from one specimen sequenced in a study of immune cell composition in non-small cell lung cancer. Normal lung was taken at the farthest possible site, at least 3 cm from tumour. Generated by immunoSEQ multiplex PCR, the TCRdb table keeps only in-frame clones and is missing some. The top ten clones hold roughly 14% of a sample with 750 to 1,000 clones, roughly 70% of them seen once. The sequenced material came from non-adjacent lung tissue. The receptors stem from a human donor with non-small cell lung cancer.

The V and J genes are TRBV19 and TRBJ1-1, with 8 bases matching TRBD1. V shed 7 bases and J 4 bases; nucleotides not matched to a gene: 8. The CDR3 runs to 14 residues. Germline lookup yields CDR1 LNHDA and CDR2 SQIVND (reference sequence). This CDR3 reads CASKPQGAGTEAFF. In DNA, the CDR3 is TGTGCCAGTAAACCTCAGGGGGCAGGCACTGAAGCTTTCTTT.

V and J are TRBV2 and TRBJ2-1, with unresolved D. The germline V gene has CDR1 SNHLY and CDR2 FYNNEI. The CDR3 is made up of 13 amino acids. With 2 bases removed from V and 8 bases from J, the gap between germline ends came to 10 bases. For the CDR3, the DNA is TGTGCCAGCAGTGAACGTATCAGCGATGAGCAGTTCTTC. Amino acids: CASSERISDEQFF.

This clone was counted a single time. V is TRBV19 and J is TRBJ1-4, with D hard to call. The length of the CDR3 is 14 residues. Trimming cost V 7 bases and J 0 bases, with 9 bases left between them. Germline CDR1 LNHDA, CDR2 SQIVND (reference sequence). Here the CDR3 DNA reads TGTGCCAGTACCGCGGGGACAACTAATGAAAAACTGTTTTTT. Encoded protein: CASTAGTTNEKLFF.

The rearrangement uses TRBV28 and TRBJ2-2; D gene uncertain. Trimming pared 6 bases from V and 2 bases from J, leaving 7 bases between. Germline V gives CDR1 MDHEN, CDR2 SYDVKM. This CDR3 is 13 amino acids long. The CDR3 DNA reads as TGTGCCAGCAGGGCTCCAAACACCGGGGAGCTGTTTTTT. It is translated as CASRAPNTGELFF.

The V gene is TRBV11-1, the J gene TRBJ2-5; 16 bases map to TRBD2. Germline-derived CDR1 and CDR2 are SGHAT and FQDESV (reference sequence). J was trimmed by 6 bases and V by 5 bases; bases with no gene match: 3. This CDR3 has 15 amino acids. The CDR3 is CASSQGLAGGKTQYF. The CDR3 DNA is TGTGCCAGCAGCCAGGGACTAGCGGGAGGGAAGACCCAGTACTTC.

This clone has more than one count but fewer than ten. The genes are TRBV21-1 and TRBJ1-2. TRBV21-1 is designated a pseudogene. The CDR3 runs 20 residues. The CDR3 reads CASSKEGSDSKTRLWAGYTF. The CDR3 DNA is TGTGCCAGCAGCAAAGAAGGGTCTGATTCGAAGACACGGCTTTGGGCGGGCTACACCTTC.

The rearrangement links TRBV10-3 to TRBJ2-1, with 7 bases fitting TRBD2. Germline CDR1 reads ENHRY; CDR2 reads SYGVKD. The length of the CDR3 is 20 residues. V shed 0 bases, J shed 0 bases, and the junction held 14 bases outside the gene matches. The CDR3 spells CAISESWTGSGLSSYNEQFF. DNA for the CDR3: TGTGCCATCAGTGAGTCGTGGACGGGTAGCGGGCTATCCTCCTACAATGAGCAGTTCTTC.

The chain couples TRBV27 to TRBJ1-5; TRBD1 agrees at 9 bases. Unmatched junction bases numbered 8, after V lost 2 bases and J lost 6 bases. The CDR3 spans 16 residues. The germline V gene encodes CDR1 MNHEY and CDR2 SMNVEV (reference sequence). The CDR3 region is CASSLTRDRVAQPQHF. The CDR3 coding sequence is TGTGCCAGCAGTTTAACCCGGGACAGGGTCGCTCAGCCCCAGCATTTT.

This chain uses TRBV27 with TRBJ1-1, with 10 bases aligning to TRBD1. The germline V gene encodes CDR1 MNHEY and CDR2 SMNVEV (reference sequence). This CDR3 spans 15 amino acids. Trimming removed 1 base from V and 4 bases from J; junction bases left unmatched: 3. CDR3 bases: TGTGCCAGCAGTTTATTGGGACAGGGGTCCACTGAAGCTTTCTTT. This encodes CASSLLGQGSTEAFF.

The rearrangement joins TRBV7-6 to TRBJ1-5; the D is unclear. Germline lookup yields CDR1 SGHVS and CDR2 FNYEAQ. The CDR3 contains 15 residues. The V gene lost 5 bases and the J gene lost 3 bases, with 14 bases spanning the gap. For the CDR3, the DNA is TGTGCCAGCAGCCAACAGTCCGGGCCCAATCAGCCCCAGCATTTT. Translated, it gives CASSQQSGPNQPQHF.

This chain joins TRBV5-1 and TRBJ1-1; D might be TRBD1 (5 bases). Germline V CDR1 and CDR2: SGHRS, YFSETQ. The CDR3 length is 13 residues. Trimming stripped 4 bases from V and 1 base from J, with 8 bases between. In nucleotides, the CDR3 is TGCGCCAGCAGCGCAGGGTCGAACACTGAAGCTTTCTTT. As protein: CASSAGSNTEAFF.

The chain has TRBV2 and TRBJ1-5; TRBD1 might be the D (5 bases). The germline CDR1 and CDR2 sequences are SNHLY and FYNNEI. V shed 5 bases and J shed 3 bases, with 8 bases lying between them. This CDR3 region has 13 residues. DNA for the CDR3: TGTGCCAGCAGTACCGGACACAATCAGCCCCAGCATTTT. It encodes CASSTGHNQPQHF.

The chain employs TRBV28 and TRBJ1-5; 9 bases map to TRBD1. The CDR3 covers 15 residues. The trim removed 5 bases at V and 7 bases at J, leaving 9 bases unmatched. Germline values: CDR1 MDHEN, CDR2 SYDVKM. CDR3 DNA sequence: TGTGCCAGCAGTGATACAGGGGGCGCGTCCCAGCCCCAGCATTTT. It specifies CASSDTGGASQPQHF.

The CDR3 nucleotides read TGTGCCAGCAGCCCCCTAGGTCAAAGCTCCTACGAGCAGTACTTC. It is translated as CASSPLGQSSYEQYF. The rearrangement joins TRBV7-3 to TRBJ2-7, with D unresolved. CDR3 length equals 15 residues. Trimming cost V 5 bases and J 0 bases, with 14 bases left between them. Germline-derived CDR1 and CDR2 are SGHTA and FQGTGA.

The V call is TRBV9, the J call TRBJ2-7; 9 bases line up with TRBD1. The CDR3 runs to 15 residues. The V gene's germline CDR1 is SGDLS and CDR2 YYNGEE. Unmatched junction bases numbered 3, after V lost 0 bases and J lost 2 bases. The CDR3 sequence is CASSVAGTGTYEQYF. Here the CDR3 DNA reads TGTGCCAGCAGCGTAGCTGGGACAGGGACCTACGAGCAGTACTTC.

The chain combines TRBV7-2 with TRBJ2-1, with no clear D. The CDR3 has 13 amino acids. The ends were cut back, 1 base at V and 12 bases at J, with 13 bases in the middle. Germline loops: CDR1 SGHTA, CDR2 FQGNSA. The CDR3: CASSLESPTGQFF. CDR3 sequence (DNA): TGTGCCAGCAGCTTAGAATCGCCAACGGGGCAGTTCTTC.

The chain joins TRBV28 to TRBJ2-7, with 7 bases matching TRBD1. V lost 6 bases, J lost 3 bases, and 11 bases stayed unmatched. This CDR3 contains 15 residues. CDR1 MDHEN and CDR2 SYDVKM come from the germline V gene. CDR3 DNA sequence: TGTGCCAGCAGAAGACAGGGAAGGACCCTCTACGAGCAGTACTTC. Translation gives CASRRQGRTLYEQYF.

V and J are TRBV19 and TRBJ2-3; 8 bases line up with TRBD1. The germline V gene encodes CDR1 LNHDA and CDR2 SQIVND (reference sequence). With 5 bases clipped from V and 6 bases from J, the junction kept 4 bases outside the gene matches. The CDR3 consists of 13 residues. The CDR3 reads CASSLQGADTQYF. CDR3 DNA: TGTGCCAGTAGTCTCCAGGGGGCGGATACGCAGTATTTT.

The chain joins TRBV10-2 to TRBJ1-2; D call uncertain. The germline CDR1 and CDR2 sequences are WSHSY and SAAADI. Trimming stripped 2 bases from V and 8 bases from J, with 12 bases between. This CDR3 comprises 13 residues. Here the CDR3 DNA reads TGCGCCAGCAGTGAGGGGCAGTCTTCCGGCTACACCTTC. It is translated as CASSEGQSSGYTF.

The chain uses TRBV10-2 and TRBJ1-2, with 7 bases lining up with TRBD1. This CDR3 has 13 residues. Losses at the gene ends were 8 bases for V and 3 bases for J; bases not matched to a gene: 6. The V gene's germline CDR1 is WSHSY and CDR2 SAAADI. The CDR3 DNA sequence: TGCGCCAGCGGAGGAGGGGGCCACTATGGCTACACCTTC. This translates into CASGGGGHYGYTF.

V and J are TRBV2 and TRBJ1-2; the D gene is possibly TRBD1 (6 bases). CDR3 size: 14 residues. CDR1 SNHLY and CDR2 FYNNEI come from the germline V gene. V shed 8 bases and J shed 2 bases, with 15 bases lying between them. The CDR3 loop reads CASGRTAGNYGYTF. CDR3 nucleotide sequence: TGTGCCAGCGGGAGGACAGCGGGAAACTATGGCTACACCTTC.

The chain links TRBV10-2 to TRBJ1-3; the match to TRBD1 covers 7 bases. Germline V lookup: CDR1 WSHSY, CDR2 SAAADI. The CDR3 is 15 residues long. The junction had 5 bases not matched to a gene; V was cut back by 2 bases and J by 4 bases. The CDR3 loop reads CASSETTGWGNTIYF. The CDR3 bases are TGCGCCAGCAGTGAGACGACAGGGTGGGGAAACACCATATATTTT.

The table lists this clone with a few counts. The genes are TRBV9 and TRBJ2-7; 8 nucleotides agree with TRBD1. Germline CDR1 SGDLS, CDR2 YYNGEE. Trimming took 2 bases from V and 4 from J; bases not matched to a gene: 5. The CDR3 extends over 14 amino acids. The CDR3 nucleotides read TGTGCCAGCAGCGTTGGACAGGGAACATACGAGCAGTACTTC. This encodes CASSVGQGTYEQYF. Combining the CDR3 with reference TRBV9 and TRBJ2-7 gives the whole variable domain DSGVTQTPKHLITATGQRVTLRCSPRSGDLSVYWYQQSLDQGLQFLIQYYNGEERAKGNILERFSAQQFPDLHSELNLSSLELGDSALYFCASSVGQGTYEQYFGPGTRLTVT.

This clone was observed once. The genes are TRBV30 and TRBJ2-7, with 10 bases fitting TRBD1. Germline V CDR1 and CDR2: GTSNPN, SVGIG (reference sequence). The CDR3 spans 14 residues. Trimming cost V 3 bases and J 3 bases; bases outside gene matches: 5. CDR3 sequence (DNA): TGTGCCTGGAGGCTGACAGGGGGCCGCTACGAGCAGTACTTC. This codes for CAWRLTGGRYEQYF.

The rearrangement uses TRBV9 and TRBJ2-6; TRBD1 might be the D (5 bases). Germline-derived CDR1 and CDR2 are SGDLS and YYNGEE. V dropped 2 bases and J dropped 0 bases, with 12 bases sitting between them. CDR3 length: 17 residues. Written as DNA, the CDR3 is TGTGCCAGCAGCGTTTTTCAGGGCCTCTCTGGGGCCAACGTCCTGACTTTC. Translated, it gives CASSVFQGLSGANVLTF.